This entry lists 5 T cell receptor beta chains sequenced from one sample in a study of T-cell reconstitution after alpha-beta-depleted transplantation in children. Unique molecular identifiers were incorporated into the prepared TCRbeta library. TCRdb called the PCR reads again in MiXCR, with one record for every CDR3 protein. The sample consists of a few hundred thousand distinct CDR3 sequences, 25% to 30% of them appearing once. This sample comprised PBMCs, obtained before TCRalphabeta/CD19-depleted stem cell transplant. These receptors all come from a boy less than two years old with Wiskott-Aldrich syndrome, due to receive a stem cell transplant.

This clonotype has more than one count but fewer than ten. The V call is TRBV6-1, the J call TRBJ1-3; weak D call: TRBD1 (5 bases). CDR1 MNHNS and CDR2 SASEGT come from the germline V gene. V dropped 8 bases and J dropped 4 bases, with 12 bases sitting between them. The CDR3 loop spans 13 amino acids. CDR3 DNA: TGTGCCAGCTCCCGTCGGGGGGGAAACACCATATATTTT. It codes for CASSRRGGNTIYF.

The DNA of the CDR3 is TGCGCCAGCAGCTTAGGACATGGGTCCACTGAAGCTTTCTTT. Residues: CASSLGHGSTEAFF. The chain couples TRBV5-1 to TRBJ1-1, with D perhaps TRBD1 (5 bases). The CDR3 length is 14 residues. Germline-derived CDR1 and CDR2 are SGHRS and YFSETQ. V lost 2 bases, J lost 4 bases, and 12 bases lay in between.

The chain links TRBV27 to TRBJ2-2; 12 bases are a match to TRBD2. Germline V CDR1 and CDR2: MNHEY, SMNVEV (reference sequence). This CDR3 is 17 amino acids long. V lost 2 bases and J lost 3; bases outside the gene matches: 4. This chain's CDR3 is CASSLRLAGVHTGELFF. For the CDR3, the DNA is TGTGCCAGCAGTTTAAGACTAGCGGGAGTCCACACCGGGGAGCTGTTTTTT.

This clonotype was counted only a few times. The J gene is TRBJ1-1, the V gene TRBV7-8; D unresolved. The CDR3 runs to 13 residues. The germline V and J ends were trimmed by 1 base and 5 bases, with 8 bases remaining between them. Germline assignment: CDR1 SGHVS and CDR2 FQNEAQ. The DNA of the CDR3 is TGTGCCAGCAGCTTAGATAGGGAGACTGAAGCTTTCTTT. Protein sequence: CASSLDRETEAFF.

The rearrangement joins TRBV10-3 to TRBJ2-2, with D maybe TRBD1 (6 bases). The CDR3 is 15 amino acids. Germline CDR1 is ENHRY and CDR2 is SYGVKD. V lost 10 bases and J 4 bases, leaving 19 bases between the germline ends. The CDR3 DNA sequence: TGTGCCACAGCTGAAGCGACAGGCCCCACCGGGGAGCTGTTTTTT. Amino acids: CATAEATGPTGELFF.